This TCR beta chain was identified during a study of CD4 T cell repertoires in COVID-19. Study-level points and caveats: In SARS-CoV and/or HKU1 spike cultures, between about 6.5 and 27% of SARS-CoV-2 clonotypes reappeared.

The data were produced by immunoSEQ multiplex PCR, yet TCRdb's version contains in-frame clones alone and is incomplete. Here the sample spans approximately 75,000 clones, 83% being singletons. Turning to this clone: What it binds is not known.

The CDR3 length is 13 residues. The V end was cut by 5 bases, the J end by 7 bases, with 12 bases between. Germline V gene lookup returns CDR1 SQVTM and CDR2 ANQGSEA. The source of this sequence is a human donor who had COVID-19. V usage is TRBV29-1 and J usage is TRBJ1-6; D may be TRBD1 (5 bases). Sequenced material: CD4+ T cells from peripheral blood, taken after recovery from COVID-19. The CDR3 DNA is TGCAGCGTTACGGCAGGGCCGAATTCACCCCTCCACTTT. This codes for CSVTAGPNSPLHF.